A single sample gave rise to the 22 T cell receptor beta chains below, sequenced in a study of cytomegalovirus exposure and HLA in healthy donors. It was with 60 Vbeta and 13 Jbeta primers that the PCR ran. This table comes from immunoSEQ multiplex PCR, and its TCRdb copy is limited to in-frame clones, with some not included. The repertoire includes about 120,000 clones, about two thirds of them detected once, and 6.5% to 9% sits in the top ten. Sample: PBMCs. The receptor source for this set is a woman between 35 and 50 years old in good health and CMV-seropositive.

V usage is TRBV27 and J usage is TRBJ1-1, with a weak D call TRBD1 (6 bases). The CDR3 covers 14 residues. V was clipped by 4 bases and J by 6 bases, with 15 bases between them. The germline V gene encodes CDR1 MNHEY and CDR2 SMNVEV (reference sequence). The CDR3 sequence is CASSSRQQGAEAFF. The CDR3, as DNA: TGTGCCAGCAGTTCCCGCCAACAGGGTGCTGAAGCTTTCTTT.

In its sample, this clone was seen many times. V is TRBV4-1 and J is TRBJ2-7, with D possibly TRBD1 on 5 matching bases. Germline CDR1 reads MGHRA; CDR2 reads YSYEKL. Trimming shortened V by 0 bases and J by 3 bases, and 9 bases separated the two germline ends. There are 14 residues in the CDR3. DNA for the CDR3: TGCGCCAGCAGCCAAGACCCGACAGTCTACGAGCAGTACTTC. Its protein is CASSQDPTVYEQYF.

This clone was observed many times. V usage is TRBV6-5 and J usage is TRBJ1-1, with D maybe TRBD1 (6 bases). Per germline, CDR1 MNHEY and CDR2 SVGAGI. V lost 6 bases to trimming and J lost 8 bases, with 16 bases between them. CDR3 size: 13 residues. The CDR3 DNA follows: TGTGCCAGCAGACTCATACAGGGTACGGAAGCTTTCTTT. Protein sequence: CASRLIQGTEAFF.

This clone has a handful of counts. CDR3 loop: CASSGVASGGQETQYF. The CDR3 DNA sequence: TGTGCCAGCAGCGGGGTGGCTAGCGGGGGGCAAGAGACCCAGTACTTC. The chain combines TRBV2 with TRBJ2-5, with TRBD2 matching over 11 bases. CDR1 and CDR2 from the germline V gene are SNHLY and FYNNEI. This CDR3 region has 16 residues. The V and J ends lost 6 bases and 2 bases, in that order; junction bases with no gene match: 8.

The chain joins TRBV5-1 to TRBJ2-1, with 7 bases that match TRBD2. This CDR3 spans 14 amino acids. Looked up from germline, CDR1 is SGHRS and CDR2 is YFSETQ. With V trimmed by 0 bases and J by 9 bases, 6 bases remained unmatched. CDR3 nucleotides: TGCGCCAGCAGCTTGGGGCAGGGAGGGAGTGAGCAGTTCTTC. Translating gives CASSLGQGGSEQFF.

This clone was recorded a few times. This chain uses TRBV6-5 with TRBJ1-1, with 7 bases aligning to TRBD1. In germline, CDR1 is MNHEY, CDR2 SVGAGI. J was trimmed by 5 bases and V by 6 bases; bases with no gene match: 6. The CDR3 is 13 amino acids. The CDR3 loop reads CASSRQGGTEAFF. The CDR3 DNA reads TGTGCCAGCAGCCGACAGGGAGGAACTGAAGCTTTCTTT.

The J gene is TRBJ2-7, the V gene TRBV7-2; 9 nucleotides agree with TRBD1. Per the germline V gene, CDR1 is SGHTA and CDR2 is FQGNSA. V lost 5 bases and J lost 1; bases outside the gene matches: 6. The length of the CDR3 is 15 residues. The CDR3 DNA follows: TGTGCCAGCAGCCGGACGGACAGGGGTTCCTACGAGCAGTACTTC. Protein sequence: CASSRTDRGSYEQYF.

This clone was seen more than once but under ten times. The chain couples TRBV4-3 to TRBJ2-5; the match to TRBD2 covers 7 bases. The CDR3 is 15 amino acids. V lost 3 bases to trimming and J lost 5 bases; unmatched junction nucleotides: 9. Germline V gene data show CDR1 as LGHNA and CDR2 as YSLEER. The CDR3 here is CASSQGGGSFETQYF. The CDR3 DNA sequence: TGCGCCAGCAGCCAGGGCGGGGGTAGTTTCGAGACCCAGTACTTC.

The gene calls are TRBV5-4 and TRBJ2-7; 10 nucleotides agree with TRBD1. The CDR3 covers 15 residues. In germline, CDR1 is SGHNT, CDR2 YYREEE (reference sequence). The V gene end was trimmed by 4 bases and the J gene end by 5 bases; junction bases not matched to a gene: 9. CDR3 sequence (DNA): TGTGCCAGCAGCCCGGGGACAGGGGAGACCCACGAGCAGTACTTC. Amino acid sequence: CASSPGTGETHEQYF.

This chain uses TRBV2 with TRBJ2-2, with D hard to call. Germline CDR1 SNHLY, CDR2 FYNNEI. The germline V and J ends were trimmed by 2 bases and 6 bases, with 7 bases remaining between them. This CDR3 region has 13 residues. The CDR3 DNA follows: TGTGCCAGCAGTGAAAACAGCCCCGGGGAGCTGTTTTTT. Protein product: CASSENSPGELFF.

A single count supports this clone. The gene calls are TRBV9 and TRBJ2-1; a weak D match, TRBD2 (5 bases). This CDR3 has 14 residues. Trimming removed 0 bases from V and 6 bases from J, with 10 bases in between. Germline assignment: CDR1 SGDLS and CDR2 YYNGEE. CDR3 amino acids: CASSVGGLGNEQFF. DNA of the CDR3: TGTGCCAGCAGCGTAGGAGGGCTTGGCAATGAGCAGTTCTTC. Full variable domain (rest looked up from reference TRBV9 and TRBJ2-1): DSGVTQTPKHLITATGQRVTLRCSPRSGDLSVYWYQQSLDQGLQFLIQYYNGEERAKGNILERFSAQQFPDLHSELNLSSLELGDSALYFCASSVGGLGNEQFFGPGTRLTVL.

V is TRBV6-6 and J is TRBJ2-7; D gene unclear. Trimming removed 0 bases from V and 5 bases from J, with 8 bases in between. Germline-derived CDR1 and CDR2 are MNHNY and SVGAGI (reference sequence). The CDR3 covers 13 residues. For the CDR3, the DNA is TGTGCCAGCAGTTACTCGAGAAGCGACGAGCAGTACTTC. Amino acids: CASSYSRSDEQYF.

The table lists this clone with a few counts. V and J are TRBV4-3 and TRBJ1-2, with 11 bases fitting TRBD1. The CDR3 is made up of 14 amino acids. Germline V gene lookup returns CDR1 LGHNA and CDR2 YSLEER. J gave up 2 bases and V 4 bases, and 0 bases lay outside the gene matches. CDR3 sequence: CASSRTGGNYGYTF. The CDR3 DNA reads TGCGCCAGCAGCCGGACAGGGGGCAACTATGGCTACACCTTC.

The V and J genes are TRBV10-3 and TRBJ1-2; D remains ambiguous. This CDR3 region has 13 residues. Germline CDR1 reads ENHRY; CDR2 reads SYGVKD. Trimming took off 5 bases at V and 6 bases at J, with 13 bases between the two ends. The CDR3: CAISPTLGDGYTF. In nucleotides, the CDR3 is TGTGCCATCAGTCCGACACTCGGGGATGGCTACACCTTC.

The genes are TRBV11-2 and TRBJ2-3; possible D gene TRBD2, 7 bases. The germline V and J ends were trimmed by 5 bases and 2 bases, with 14 bases remaining between them. Germline V CDR1 and CDR2: SGHAT, FQNNGV. This CDR3 has 15 residues. The CDR3 coding sequence is TGTGCCAGCAGCCCCACGGGGGGCCCCACAGATACGCAGTATTTT. Residues: CASSPTGGPTDTQYF.

This sequence joins TRBV21-1 and TRBJ2-2; the table calls TRBD1, which could not be checked here. TRBV21-1 is recorded as a pseudogene. The CDR3 has 14 amino acids. The DNA for the CDR3 is TGTGCCAGCATCGACAGGCTGAACACCGGGGAGCTGTTTTTT. It is translated as CASIDRLNTGELFF.

This chain's CDR3 is CASSFASGGPDTQYF. CDR3 nucleotide sequence: TGTGCCAGCAGCTTCGCTAGCGGGGGCCCAGATACGCAGTATTTT. V is TRBV5-4 and J is TRBJ2-3, with 10 nucleotides matching TRBD2. V dropped 2 bases and J dropped 4; count of bases not matched to a gene: 4. Per the germline V gene, CDR1 is SGHNT and CDR2 is YYREEE (reference sequence). The CDR3 runs to 15 residues.

The V call is TRBV2, the J call TRBJ1-5; D unresolved. The CDR3 loop spans 13 amino acids. The ends were cut back, 6 bases at V and 5 bases at J, with 11 bases in the middle. CDR1 SNHLY and CDR2 FYNNEI come from the germline V gene. Here the CDR3 reads CASRSSYDQPQHF. In DNA, the CDR3 is TGTGCCAGCAGGTCCAGTTACGATCAGCCCCAGCATTTT.

The chain combines TRBV2 with TRBJ1-2; 12 nucleotides align to TRBD1. The germline gives CDR1 SNHLY, CDR2 FYNNEI. With 8 bases clipped from V and 8 bases from J, the junction kept 6 bases outside the gene matches. The CDR3 covers 13 residues. The chain's CDR3 is CASGWDRGRGYTF. The CDR3 DNA reads TGTGCCAGCGGGTGGGACAGGGGGCGCGGCTACACCTTC.

This clone was observed a few times. The CDR3 DNA follows: TGTGCCAGCAGCCCTCGAGCGGGGGGGTATAATGAGCAGTTCTTC. Residues: CASSPRAGGYNEQFF. V and J are TRBV13 and TRBJ2-1; 10 nucleotides match TRBD2. CDR1 is PRHDT, CDR2 FYEKMQ, per germline (reference sequence). J gave up 7 bases and V 5 bases, and 8 bases lay outside the gene matches. The CDR3 consists of 15 residues.

This clone showed up just once. V and J are TRBV4-1 and TRBJ2-6, with D perhaps TRBD1 (5 bases). Germline V gene data show CDR1 as MGHRA and CDR2 as YSYEKL. The CDR3 covers 16 residues. Between the trimmed V and J ends, which lost 4 bases and 0 bases, there was a span of 10 bases. CDR3 coding DNA: TGCGCCAGCAGCCCTGGACAAGACTCTGGGGCCAACGTCCTGACTTTC. This translates into CASSPGQDSGANVLTF.

The V call is TRBV4-3, the J call TRBJ1-3, with 7 positions matching TRBD1. With 0 bases clipped from V and 4 bases from J, the junction kept 6 bases outside the gene matches. CDR3 length: 16 residues. Germline V lookup: CDR1 LGHNA, CDR2 YSLEER. CDR3 DNA: TGCGCCAGCAGCCAAGATATTGTGACAGGGGGAAACACCATATATTTT. Encoded protein: CASSQDIVTGGNTIYF.